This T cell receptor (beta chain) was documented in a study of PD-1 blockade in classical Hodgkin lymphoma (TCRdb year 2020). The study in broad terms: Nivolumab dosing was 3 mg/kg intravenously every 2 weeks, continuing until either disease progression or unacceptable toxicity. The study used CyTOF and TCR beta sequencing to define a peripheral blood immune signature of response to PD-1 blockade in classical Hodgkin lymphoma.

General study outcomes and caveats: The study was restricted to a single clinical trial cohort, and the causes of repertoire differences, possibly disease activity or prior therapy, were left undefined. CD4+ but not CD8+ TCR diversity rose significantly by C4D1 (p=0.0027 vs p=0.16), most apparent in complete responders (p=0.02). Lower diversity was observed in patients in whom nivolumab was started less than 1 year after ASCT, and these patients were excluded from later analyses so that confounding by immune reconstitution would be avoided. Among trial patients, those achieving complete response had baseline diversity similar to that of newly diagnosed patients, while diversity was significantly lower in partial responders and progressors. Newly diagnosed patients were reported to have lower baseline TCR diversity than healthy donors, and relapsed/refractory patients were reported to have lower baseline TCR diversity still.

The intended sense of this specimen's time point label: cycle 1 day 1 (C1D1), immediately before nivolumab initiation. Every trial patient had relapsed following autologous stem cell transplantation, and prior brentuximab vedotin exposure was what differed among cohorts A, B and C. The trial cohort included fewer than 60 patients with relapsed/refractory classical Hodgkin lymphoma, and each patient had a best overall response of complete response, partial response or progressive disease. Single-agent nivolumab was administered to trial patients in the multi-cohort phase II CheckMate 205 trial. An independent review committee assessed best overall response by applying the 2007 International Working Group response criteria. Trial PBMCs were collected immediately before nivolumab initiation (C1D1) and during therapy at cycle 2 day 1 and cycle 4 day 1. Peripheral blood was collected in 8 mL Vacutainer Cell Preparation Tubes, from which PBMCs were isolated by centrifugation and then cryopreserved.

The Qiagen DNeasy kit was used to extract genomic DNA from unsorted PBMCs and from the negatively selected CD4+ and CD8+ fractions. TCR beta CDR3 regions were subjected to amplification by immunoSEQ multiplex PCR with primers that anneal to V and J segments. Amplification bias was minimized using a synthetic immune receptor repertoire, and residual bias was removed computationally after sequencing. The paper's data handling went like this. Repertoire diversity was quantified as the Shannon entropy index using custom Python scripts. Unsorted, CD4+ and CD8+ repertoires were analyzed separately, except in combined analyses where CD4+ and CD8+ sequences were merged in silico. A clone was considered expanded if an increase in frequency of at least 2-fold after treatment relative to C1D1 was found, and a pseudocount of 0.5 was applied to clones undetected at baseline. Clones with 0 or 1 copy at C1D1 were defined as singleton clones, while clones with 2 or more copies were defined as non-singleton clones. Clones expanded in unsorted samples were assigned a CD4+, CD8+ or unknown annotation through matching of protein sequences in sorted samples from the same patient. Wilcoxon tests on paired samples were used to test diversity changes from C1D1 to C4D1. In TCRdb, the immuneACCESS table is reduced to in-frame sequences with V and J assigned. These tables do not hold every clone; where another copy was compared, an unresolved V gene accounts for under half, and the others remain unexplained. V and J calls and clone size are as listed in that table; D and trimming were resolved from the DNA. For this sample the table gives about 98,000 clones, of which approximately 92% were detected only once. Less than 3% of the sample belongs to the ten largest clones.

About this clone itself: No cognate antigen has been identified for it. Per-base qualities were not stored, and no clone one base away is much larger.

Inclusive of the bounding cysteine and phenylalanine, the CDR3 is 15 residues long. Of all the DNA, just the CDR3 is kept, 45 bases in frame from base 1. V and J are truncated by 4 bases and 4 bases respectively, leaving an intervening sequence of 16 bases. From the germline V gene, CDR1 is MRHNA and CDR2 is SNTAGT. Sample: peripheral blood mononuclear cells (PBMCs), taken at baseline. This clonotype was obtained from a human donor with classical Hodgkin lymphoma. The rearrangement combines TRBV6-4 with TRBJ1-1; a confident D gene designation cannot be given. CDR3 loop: CASSVSPGGITEAFF. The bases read TGTGCCAGCAGTGTCTCCCCCGGAGGTATCACTGAAGCTTTCTTT.